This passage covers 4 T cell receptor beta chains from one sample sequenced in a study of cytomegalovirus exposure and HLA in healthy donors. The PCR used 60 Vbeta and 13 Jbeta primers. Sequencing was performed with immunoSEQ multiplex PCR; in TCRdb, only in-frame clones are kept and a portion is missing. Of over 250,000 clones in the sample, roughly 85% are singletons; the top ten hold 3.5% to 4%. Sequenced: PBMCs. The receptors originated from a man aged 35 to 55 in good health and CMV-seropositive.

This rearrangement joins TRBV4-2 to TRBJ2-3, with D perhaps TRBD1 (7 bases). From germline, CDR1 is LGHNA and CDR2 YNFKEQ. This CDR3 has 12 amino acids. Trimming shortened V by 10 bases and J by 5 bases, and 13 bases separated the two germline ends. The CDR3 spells CATGGQIDTQYF. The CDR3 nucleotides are TGTGCCACAGGGGGGCAGATAGATACGCAGTATTTT.

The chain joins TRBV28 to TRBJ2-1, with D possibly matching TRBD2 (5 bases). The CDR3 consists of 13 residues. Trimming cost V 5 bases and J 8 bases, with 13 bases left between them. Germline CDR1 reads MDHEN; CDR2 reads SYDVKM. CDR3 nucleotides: TGTGCCAGCAGTCCGACTAAAGTAGATGAGCAGTTCTTC. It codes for CASSPTKVDEQFF.

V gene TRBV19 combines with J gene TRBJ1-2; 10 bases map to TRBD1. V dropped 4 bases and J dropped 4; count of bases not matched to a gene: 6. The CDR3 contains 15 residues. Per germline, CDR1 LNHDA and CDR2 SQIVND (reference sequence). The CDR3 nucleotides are TGTGCCAGTAGTACTGACAGGGGGCGTCTCTATGGCTACACCTTC. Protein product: CASSTDRGRLYGYTF.

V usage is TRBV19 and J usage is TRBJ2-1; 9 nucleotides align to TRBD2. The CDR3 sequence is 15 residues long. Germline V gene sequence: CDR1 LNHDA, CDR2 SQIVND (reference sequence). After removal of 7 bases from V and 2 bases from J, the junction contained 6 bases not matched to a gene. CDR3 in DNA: TGTGCCAGTACCCTGACTAGCGGAGCCTACAATGAGCAGTTCTTC. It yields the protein CASTLTSGAYNEQFF.